Below, 16 T cell receptor beta chains from the same sample are listed, as sequenced in a study of OX40 agonist ivuxolimab in advanced cancers. Repertoires were generated with immunoSEQ multiplex PCR, while TCRdb's copy carries only in-frame clones and drops some. Among 40,000 to 45,000 clones listed, 70% to 90% were seen once. The source material was CD4+ or CD8+ T cells sorted from blood, sampled in a trial of the OX40 agonist ivuxolimab. The receptors here all came from an adult with an advanced solid tumor such as melanoma, head and neck, liver or kidney cancer.

The gene calls are TRBV19 and TRBJ2-1, with D tentatively TRBD2 (6 bases). The V gene lost 3 bases and the J gene lost 4 bases, with 13 bases spanning the gap. Germline V gene data show CDR1 as LNHDA and CDR2 as SQIVND (reference sequence). CDR3 length equals 15 residues. Here the CDR3 reads CASSIGTGSYNEQFF. Here the CDR3 DNA reads TGTGCCAGTAGTATCGGGACTGGCAGTTACAATGAGCAGTTCTTC.

This chain links TRBV19 with TRBJ2-7; tentative D call: TRBD1 (5 bases). The CDR3 is 14 residues long. V lost 5 bases, J lost 3 bases, and 14 bases lay in between. Per the germline V gene, CDR1 is LNHDA and CDR2 is SQIVND (reference sequence). The CDR3 protein is CASSDRDSLYEQYF. For the CDR3, the DNA is TGTGCCAGTAGTGATCGCGACAGCCTCTACGAGCAGTACTTC.

In its sample, this clone is medium-sized. J is TRBJ1-2 and V is TRBV7-2; no clear D gene. There are 13 residues in the CDR3. Per the germline V gene, CDR1 is SGHTA and CDR2 is FQGNSA. The V end lost 5 bases, the J end lost 8 bases, and 15 bases lay between the germline ends. The CDR3 sequence: CASSVTPRGGYTF. The CDR3 nucleotides read TGTGCCAGCAGCGTCACACCCCGCGGGGGCTACACCTTC. The variable domain in full, completed from reference TRBV7-2 and TRBJ1-2, reads GAGVSQSPSNKVTEKGKDVELRCDPISGHTALYWYRQSLGQGLEFLIYFQGNSAPDKSGLPSDRFSAERTGGSVSTLTIQRTQQEDSAVYLCASSVTPRGGYTFGSGTRLTVV.

This clone has more than one count but fewer than ten. The CDR3 here is CASSLADSGILTDTQYF. The DNA of the CDR3 is TGTGCCAGCAGCTTAGCCGACAGCGGAATTCTCACAGATACGCAGTATTTT. The rearrangement links TRBV7-9 to TRBJ2-3, with D tentatively TRBD1 or TRBD2 (5 bases each). The CDR3 contains 17 residues. The ends were cut back, 0 bases at V and 2 bases at J, with 15 bases in the middle. Per germline, CDR1 SEHNR and CDR2 FQNEAQ (reference sequence).

The rearrangement joins TRBV21-1 to TRBJ1-4. TRBV21-1 is a listed pseudogene. This CDR3 contains 15 residues. Here the CDR3 reads CASSRSGSRGEKLFF. The CDR3 nucleotides read TGTGCCAGCAGCAGGAGTGGATCGAGGGGTGAAAAACTGTTTTTT.

The gene calls are TRBV14 and TRBJ1-4; D remains ambiguous. V was shortened by 0 bases and J by 5 bases, with 7 bases between the two germline ends. CDR3 length: 14 residues. CDR1 and CDR2 from the germline V gene are SGHDN and FVKESK. The CDR3 DNA reads TGTGCCAGCAGCCAAGAGTCTGTGAATGAAAAACTGTTTTTT. The encoded protein is CASSQESVNEKLFF. Filled out from reference TRBV14 and TRBJ1-4, the complete variable domain reads EAGVTQFPSHSVIEKGQTVTLRCDPISGHDNLYWYRRVMGKEIKFLLHFVKESKQDESGMPNNRFLAERTGGTYSTLKVQPAELEDSGVYFCASSQESVNEKLFFGSGTQLSVL.

This chain connects TRBV9 to TRBJ2-6; TRBD1 matches 10 bases. The CDR3 contains 18 residues. Losses at the gene ends were 4 bases for V and 0 bases for J; bases not matched to a gene: 7. CDR1 and CDR2 (germline): SGDLS, YYNGEE. In nucleotides, the CDR3 is TGTGCCAGCAGCACCTTGGACAGGGGGAGCTCTGGGGCCAACGTCCTGACTTTC. Its protein product is CASSTLDRGSSGANVLTF.

The genes are TRBV28 and TRBJ2-1, with 15 bases aligning to TRBD2. The CDR3 loop spans 19 amino acids. Trimming at V came to 4 bases and at J to 5 bases, leaving 12 bases not matched to a gene. Germline-derived CDR1 and CDR2 are MDHEN and SYDVKM. The CDR3 loop reads CASSSGLAGGPRFNNEQFF. CDR3 DNA: TGTGCCAGCAGTTCCGGACTAGCGGGAGGGCCAAGGTTTAACAATGAGCAGTTCTTC.

This chain links TRBV28 with TRBJ2-7; 9 nucleotides match TRBD1. CDR1 is MDHEN, CDR2 SYDVKM, per germline. The CDR3 totals 15 residues. V trimming: 5 bases; J trimming: 2 bases; junction bases outside the gene matches: 7. The CDR3 coding sequence is TGTGCCAGCAGTGTCTCCGGGACAGGGCCCTACGAGCAGTACTTC. Translating it yields CASSVSGTGPYEQYF.

This rearrangement joins TRBV2 to TRBJ2-1; 9 bases fit TRBD2. The length of the CDR3 is 16 residues. Looked up from germline, CDR1 is SNHLY and CDR2 is FYNNEI. With V trimmed by 5 bases and J by 3 bases, 8 bases remained unmatched. The CDR3 DNA is TGTGCCAGCAGTCCCAGGGCTAGCGGGAACTACAATGAGCAGTTCTTC. It encodes CASSPRASGNYNEQFF.

The rearrangement uses TRBV6-6 and TRBJ2-7; D is possibly TRBD1 (6 bases). Per germline, CDR1 MNHNY and CDR2 SVGAGI (reference sequence). Trimming pared 7 bases from V and 7 bases from J, leaving 11 bases between. This CDR3 has 11 residues. The CDR3 sequence is CASTLGGEQYF. In DNA, the CDR3 is TGTGCCAGCACCCTAGGGGGAGAGCAGTACTTC.

The chain has TRBV29-1 and TRBJ2-7, with TRBD1 matching over 7 bases. This CDR3 spans 13 amino acids. Germline CDR1 SQVTM, CDR2 ANQGSEA. V was clipped by 6 bases and J by 0 bases; unmatched bases: 5. CDR3: CSVGRDSSYEQYF. Written as DNA, the CDR3 is TGCAGCGTGGGACGGGACAGCTCCTACGAGCAGTACTTC.

J is TRBJ1-2 and V is TRBV29-1; D may be TRBD1 (6 bases). Trimming shortened V by 3 bases and J by 8 bases, and 13 bases separated the two germline ends. This CDR3 comprises 12 residues. Germline CDR1 is SQVTM and CDR2 is ANQGSEA. CDR3 coding DNA: TGCAGCGTTGACAGGGGCGGATACGGCTACACCTTC. Translation: CSVDRGGYGYTF. The full variable domain, completed using reference TRBV29-1 and TRBJ1-2, is SAVISQKPSRDICQRGTSLTIQCQVDSQVTMMFWYRQQPGQSLTLIATANQGSEATYESGFVIDKFPISRPNLTFSTLTVSNMSPEDSSIYLCSVDRGGYGYTFGSGTRLTVV.

The J gene is TRBJ2-4, the V gene TRBV13; D ambiguous. The CDR3 sequence is 14 residues long. Per the germline V gene, CDR1 is PRHDT and CDR2 is FYEKMQ (reference sequence). V was clipped by 5 bases and J by 2 bases, with 10 bases between them. The CDR3 here is CASSRGRPKNIQYF. DNA of the CDR3: TGTGCCAGCAGCCGCGGTAGGCCCAAAAACATTCAGTACTTC.

The rearrangement links TRBV7-6 to TRBJ2-1; 9 bases map to TRBD2. V shed 3 bases and J 6 bases; nucleotides not matched to a gene: 6. This CDR3 spans 15 amino acids. CDR1 is SGHVS, CDR2 FNYEAQ, per germline. This chain's CDR3 is CASSLGAGGINEQFF. In DNA, the CDR3 is TGTGCCAGCAGCTTGGGAGCGGGAGGTATCAATGAGCAGTTCTTC.

This clone was detected a few times. The genes are TRBV11-2 and TRBJ1-1; 7 bases are a match to TRBD1. The CDR3 spans 15 residues. Unmatched junction bases numbered 13, after V lost 5 bases and J lost 7 bases. CDR1 SGHAT and CDR2 FQNNGV come from the germline V gene. CDR3 DNA sequence: TGTGCCAGCAGCGCATCACCCGGGACAGCTAATGAAGCTTTCTTT. This gives the protein CASSASPGTANEAFF.